The next 19 T cell receptor beta chains were all read from a single sample in a study of regulatory T cells in long-lasting Graves disease. iRepertoire HTBI primers and Arm-PCR of CDR3 regions built TCR beta libraries. TCRdb re-derived calls from the multiplex PCR reads in MiXCR, one entry per CDR3 protein. The sample comprises about 460,000 distinct CDR3 sequences, about 22% of which are singletons, and around 12% rests with the top ten. As to time point: persistent/refractory GD, antithyroid drugs over 5 years with positive TRAb. RNA extracted from PBMCs served as the sequencing template. Sequenced here: peripheral blood mononuclear cells (PBMCs), sampled when the disease was refractory, from a patient treated with antithyroid drugs. Source of these receptors: a female donor with Graves disease.

This clonotype was observed at least ten times. The chain links TRBV28 to TRBJ2-5; the D is unclear. Germline lookup yields CDR1 MDHEN and CDR2 SYDVKM. Trimming stripped 4 bases from V and 4 bases from J, with 4 bases between. The CDR3 sequence is 11 residues long. CDR3 loop: CASSSLETQYF. CDR3 nucleotides: TGTGCCAGCAGTTCACTAGAGACCCAGTACTTC.

This clonotype has more than one count but fewer than ten. CDR3 residues: CASSIDREDGYTF. The CDR3 nucleotides read TGTGCCAGTAGTATAGACAGGGAGGATGGCTACACCTTC. The chain uses TRBV19 and TRBJ1-2; weak D call: TRBD1 (5 bases). Germline assignment: CDR1 LNHDA and CDR2 SQIVND (reference sequence). This CDR3 region has 13 residues. V dropped 0 bases and J dropped 6 bases, with 8 bases sitting between them. Complete variable domain (other parts from reference TRBV19 and TRBJ1-2): DGGITQSPKYLFRKEGQNVTLSCEQNLNHDAMYWYRQDPGQGLRLIYYSQIVNDFQKGDIAEGYSVSREKKESFPLTVTSAQKNPTAFYLCASSIDREDGYTFGSGTRLTVV.

Concerning this clonotype: This sequence may be a read error, since a much larger clone differs from it by one base. The chain recombines TRBV28 with TRBJ1-1; possible D gene TRBD1, 5 bases. Deletions cut 8 bases from V and 4 bases from J, with 14 bases between. The CDR3 is 13 amino acids. Germline CDR1 is MDHEN and CDR2 is SYDVKM. In nucleotides, the CDR3 is TGTGCCAGCGTGACAGAAGTGAGCACTGAAGCTTTCTTT. Translated, it gives CASVTEVSTEAFF.

This clonotype showed up just a few times. The V call is TRBV2, the J call TRBJ1-5; unclear D gene. V was shortened by 9 bases and J by 9 bases, with 21 bases between the two germline ends. Germline loops: CDR1 SNHLY, CDR2 FYNNEI. This CDR3 is 14 amino acids long. CDR3 region: CASLDGGFLGPQHF. The DNA of the CDR3 is TGTGCCAGTCTGGACGGAGGATTTTTGGGGCCCCAGCATTTT.

This chain uses TRBV19 with TRBJ1-1; D remains ambiguous. Trimming pared 1 base from V and 1 base from J, leaving 7 bases between. The CDR3 is 14 residues long. Germline V gives CDR1 LNHDA, CDR2 SQIVND (reference sequence). CDR3 protein: CASSIGDQNTEAFF. CDR3 nucleotides: TGTGCCAGTAGTATAGGTGACCAGAACACTGAAGCTTTCTTT.

The gene calls are TRBV7-9 and TRBJ1-4; 7 bases align to TRBD1. Losses at the gene ends were 5 bases for V and 5 bases for J; bases not matched to a gene: 8. Germline V gene sequence: CDR1 SEHNR, CDR2 FQNEAQ (reference sequence). CDR3 length: 15 residues. CDR3 residues: CASSRRDSENEKLFF. DNA of the CDR3: TGTGCCAGCAGCCGCCGGGACAGCGAAAATGAAAAACTGTTTTTT.

This clonotype was counted only a few times. V gene TRBV6-2 or TRBV6-3 combines with J gene TRBJ1-2, with D uncertain. V lost 6 bases and J 8 bases, leaving 7 bases between the germline ends. The CDR3 loop spans 10 amino acids. Germline V gene sequence: CDR1 MNHEY, CDR2 SVGEGT. The CDR3 coding sequence is TGTGCCAGCAGCCCCCTAGGCTACACCTTC. Protein sequence: CASSPLGYTF.

This clonotype was seen just once. The rearrangement uses TRBV30 and TRBJ2-1; D might be TRBD2 (6 bases). The V and J ends lost 1 base and 4 bases respectively, with 8 bases between them. The germline gives CDR1 GTSNPN, CDR2 SVGIG (reference sequence). The CDR3 runs to 13 residues. The CDR3 loop reads CAWSEGGYNEQFF. The CDR3 DNA reads TGTGCCTGGAGTGAGGGAGGTTACAATGAGCAGTTCTTC.

This clonotype was found many times. The chain recombines TRBV28 with TRBJ2-7, with D perhaps matching TRBD2 (6 bases). Trimming took off 8 bases at V and 3 bases at J, with 14 bases between the two ends. CDR3 length: 13 residues. Germline V gives CDR1 MDHEN, CDR2 SYDVKM. In DNA form, the CDR3 reads TGTGCCAGCGGGGGATGGAGGGGCTACGAGCAGTACTTC. Translation gives CASGGWRGYEQYF.

As for this clonotype: The junction differs from germline at one of its ends, possibly a read error. CDR3 region: CASSQASGANYEQYF. As DNA, the CDR3 is TGCGCCAGCAGCCAAGCTTCGGGGGCGAACTACGAGCAGTACTTC. The chain joins TRBV7-2 to TRBJ2-7, with D perhaps assigned TRBD1 or TRBD2 (6 bases each). Germline V gene lookup returns CDR1 SGHTA and CDR2 FQGNSA. This CDR3 spans 15 amino acids.

This clonotype was seen many times. The V call is TRBV12-3 or TRBV12-4, the J call TRBJ1-2, with a possible D match to TRBD1 (6 bases). Trimming pared 8 bases from V and 1 base from J, leaving 11 bases between. The CDR3 runs to 13 residues. The chain's CDR3 is CASRDNNNYGYTF. Written as DNA, the CDR3 is TGTGCCAGCCGGGACAATAATAACTATGGCTACACCTTC.

The CDR3 coding sequence is TGTGCCAGCAGTCACGGACAGGGGGCGGCCTATGGCTACACCTTC. It is translated as CASSHGQGAAYGYTF. The V and J genes are TRBV12-3 or TRBV12-4 and TRBJ1-2, with 11 bases fitting TRBD1. This CDR3 is 15 amino acids long. Trimming took 5 bases from V and 4 from J; bases not matched to a gene: 6.

V gene TRBV29-1 combines with J gene TRBJ2-5; weak D call: TRBD1 (5 bases). The length of the CDR3 is 12 residues. The germline gives CDR1 SQVTM, CDR2 ANQGSEA. The V and J ends lost 4 bases and 6 bases respectively, with 12 bases between them. The CDR3 region is CSVGSREQTQYF. DNA for the CDR3: TGCAGCGTTGGGTCCAGGGAACAGACCCAGTACTTC.

There are many counts of this clonotype. The V gene is TRBV28, the J gene TRBJ2-5, with 9 bases lining up with TRBD2. In germline, CDR1 is MDHEN, CDR2 SYDVKM. The V gene end was trimmed by 4 bases and the J gene end by 7 bases; junction bases not matched to a gene: 7. The CDR3 length is 14 residues. The DNA of the CDR3 is TGTGCCAGCAGTTACGGCGGGAGGGAAGGGACCCAGTACTTC. It specifies CASSYGGREGTQYF. The variable domain in full, with the rest retrieved from reference TRBV28 and TRBJ2-5, is DVKVTQSSRYLVKRTGEKVFLECVQDMDHENMFWYRQDPGLGLRLIYFSYDVKMKEKGDIPEGYSVSREKKERFSLILESASTNQTSMYLCASSYGGREGTQYFGPGTRLLVL.

The chain combines TRBV28 with TRBJ1-3; D gene unclear. The CDR3 is 16 amino acids. CDR1 is MDHEN and CDR2 is SYDVKM in the germline V gene. Trimming stripped 4 bases from V and 6 bases from J, with 19 bases between. The CDR3 here is CASSSLDLGATNTIYF. The CDR3 region has the DNA TGTGCCAGCAGTTCCCTCGACCTAGGAGCTACAAACACCATATATTTT.

The CDR3 sequence: CSARDSGGHSNQPQHF. In DNA form, the CDR3 reads TGCAGTGCTAGAGATTCGGGGGGTCATAGCAATCAGCCCCAGCATTTT. The V call is TRBV20-1, the J call TRBJ1-5, with D tentatively TRBD1 (5 bases). Per the germline V gene, CDR1 is DFQATT and CDR2 is SNEGSKA (reference sequence). Trimming took off 0 bases at V and 0 bases at J, with 12 bases between the two ends. The CDR3 sequence is 16 residues long.

This clonotype was seen ten or more times. The chain recombines TRBV7-9 with TRBJ1-6; D may be TRBD1 (6 bases). CDR1 is SEHNR and CDR2 is FQNEAQ in the germline V gene (reference sequence). The CDR3 has 14 residues. V was trimmed by 5 bases and J by 10 bases, leaving 15 bases between them. CDR3 sequence reads: CASSLQQGPSPLHF. CDR3 in DNA: TGTGCCAGCAGCCTACAACAGGGACCCTCACCCCTCCACTTT. The variable domain in full, with the rest retrieved from reference TRBV7-9 and TRBJ1-6, is DTGVSQNPRHKITKRGQNVTFRCDPISEHNRLYWYRQTLGQGPEFLTYFQNEAQLEKSRLLSDRFSAERPKGSFSTLEIQRTEQGDSAMYLCASSLQQGPSPLHFGNGTRLTVT.

With regard to this clonotype: Since a much larger clone is just one base distant, this may be a read error. This sequence joins TRBV18 and TRBJ1-4; possibly TRBD1 for D (5 bases). The CDR3 covers 13 residues. Germline V gene data show CDR1 as KGHSH and CDR2 as LQKENI. The CDR3 is CASSPEGLERLFF. The CDR3 DNA is TGTGCCAGCTCACCGGAGGGGTTGGAAAGACTGTTTTTT.

This clonotype came up a few times. Possible read error: a much larger clone is one base away. The chain employs TRBV28 and TRBJ2-5, with 7 bases aligning to TRBD1. CDR3 length: 12 amino acids. CDR1 MDHEN and CDR2 SYDVKM come from the germline V gene. The CDR3 is CAGRGQPETQYF. The CDR3 DNA reads TGTGCCGGCAGGGGACAGCCAGAGACCCAGTACTTC.